This T cell receptor beta chain was observed in a study of molecular identifiers for immune sequencing clone quantification. This clonotype appeared many times. Its antigen is undetermined. Sorting isolated naive CD8 T cells as CD8+CD4-CCR7+CD45RA+ events. TCRdb re-called the PCR reads with MiXCR, one entry per CDR3 protein. The sample consists of about 36,000 distinct CDR3 sequences, roughly 20% of them appearing once. In germline, CDR1 is SGHRS, CDR2 YFSETQ. The CDR3 spans 16 residues. V shed 0 bases and J shed 5 bases, with 16 bases lying between them. Findings of the study overall: Investigators reportedly could detect spiked Jurkat TCR RNA from one cell among approximately 1.1 million naive cells. More than 97% of effector molecules, versus under 1% of naive-cell molecules, belonged to clones above 20 RNA copies.

The chain has TRBV5-1 and TRBJ2-3, with D perhaps matching TRBD1 or TRBD2 (5 bases each). Sequencing was carried out using naive CD8+ T cells from blood, with Jurkat cell RNA spiked in. Stated subset: FACS-sorted CD8+CD4-CCR7+CD45RA+ naive T cells. The receptor's source is a human donor in good health. Some libraries in this study had Jurkat cell RNA spiked in. The CDR3 DNA reads TGCGCCAGCAGCTTGGCCGGGACGGGGTTCAAAGATACGCAGTATTTT. It translates to CASSLAGTGFKDTQYF.